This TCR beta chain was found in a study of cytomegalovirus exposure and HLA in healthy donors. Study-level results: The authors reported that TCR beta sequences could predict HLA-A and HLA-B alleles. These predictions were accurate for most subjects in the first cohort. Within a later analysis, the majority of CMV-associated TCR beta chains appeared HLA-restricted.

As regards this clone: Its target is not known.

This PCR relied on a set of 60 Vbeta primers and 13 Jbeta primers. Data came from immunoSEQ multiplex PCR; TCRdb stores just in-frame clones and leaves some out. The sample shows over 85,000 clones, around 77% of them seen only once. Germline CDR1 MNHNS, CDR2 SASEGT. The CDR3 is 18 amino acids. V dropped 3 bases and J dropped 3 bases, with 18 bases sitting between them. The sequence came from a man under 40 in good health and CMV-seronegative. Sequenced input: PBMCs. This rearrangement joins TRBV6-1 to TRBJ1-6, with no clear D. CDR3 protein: CASSDWVGTYIYNSPLHF. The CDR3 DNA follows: TGTGCCAGCAGTGATTGGGTGGGCACCTACATCTATAATTCACCCCTCCACTTT.